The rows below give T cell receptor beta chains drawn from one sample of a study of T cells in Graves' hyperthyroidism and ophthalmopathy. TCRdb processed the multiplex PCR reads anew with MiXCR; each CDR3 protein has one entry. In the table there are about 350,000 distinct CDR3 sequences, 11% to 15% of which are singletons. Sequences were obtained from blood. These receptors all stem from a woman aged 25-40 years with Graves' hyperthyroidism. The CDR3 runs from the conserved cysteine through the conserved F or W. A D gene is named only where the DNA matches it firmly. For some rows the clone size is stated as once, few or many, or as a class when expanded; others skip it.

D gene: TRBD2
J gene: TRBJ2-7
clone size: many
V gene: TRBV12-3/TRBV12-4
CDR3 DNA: TGTGCCAGCAGGCTAGCGGGAGCCCCCTACGAGCAGTACTTC
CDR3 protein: CASRLAGAPYEQYF

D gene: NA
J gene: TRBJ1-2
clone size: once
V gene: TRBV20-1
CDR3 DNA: TGCAGTGCTAGGGGGGAGGAAAACTATGGCTACACCTTC
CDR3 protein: CSARGEENYGYTF

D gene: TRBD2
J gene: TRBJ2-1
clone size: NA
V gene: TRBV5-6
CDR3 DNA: TGTGCCAGCAGCTTGCGGACTAGCGGGAGTCTCCGGCTTTACAATGAGCAGTTCTTC
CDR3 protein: CASSLRTSGSLRLYNEQFF

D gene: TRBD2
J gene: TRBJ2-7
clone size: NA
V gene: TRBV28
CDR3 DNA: TGTGCCAGCAGTTTAGCGCGGGAGGGGACCTACGAGCAGTACTTC
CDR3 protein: CASSLAREGTYEQYF

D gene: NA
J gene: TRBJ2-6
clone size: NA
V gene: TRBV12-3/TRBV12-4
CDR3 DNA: TGTGCCAGCAGTTCCTCAAAACAGGGTGGTGGGGCCAACGTCCTGACTTTC
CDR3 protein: CASSSSKQGGGANVLTF

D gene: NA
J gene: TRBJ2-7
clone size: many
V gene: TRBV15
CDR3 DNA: TGTGCCACCAGAAAGACCGTGGAGCACGAGCAGTACTTC
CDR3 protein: CATRKTVEHEQYF

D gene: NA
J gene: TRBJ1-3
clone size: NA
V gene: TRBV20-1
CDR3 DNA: TGCAGTGCTATAGAGGTGGCAGCTGGAAACACCATATATTTT
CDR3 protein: CSAIEVAAGNTIYF

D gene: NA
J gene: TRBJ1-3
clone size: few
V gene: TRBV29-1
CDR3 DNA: TGCAGCGTTGGCACTGGAAACACCATATATTTT
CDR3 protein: CSVGTGNTIYF

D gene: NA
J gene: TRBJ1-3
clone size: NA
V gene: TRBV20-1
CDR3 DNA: TGCAGTGCCACGCACAGGGCTTCTGGAAACACCATATATTTT
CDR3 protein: CSATHRASGNTIYF

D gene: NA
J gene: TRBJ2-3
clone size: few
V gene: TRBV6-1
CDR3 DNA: TGTGCCAGCAGTGAAATAGGTTCAGATGATACGCAGTATTTT
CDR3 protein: CASSEIGSDDTQYF

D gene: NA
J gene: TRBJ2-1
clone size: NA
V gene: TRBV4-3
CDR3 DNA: TGCGCCAGCAGCCAATCCGGGAACAATGAGCAGTTCTTC
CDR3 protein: CASSQSGNNEQFF

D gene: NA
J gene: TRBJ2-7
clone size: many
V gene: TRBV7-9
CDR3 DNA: TGTGCCAGCAGCTTCAGCCAGGGCCCCTACGAGCAGTACTTC
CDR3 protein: CASSFSQGPYEQYF

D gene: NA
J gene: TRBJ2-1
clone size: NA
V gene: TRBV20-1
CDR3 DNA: TGCAGTGCTACTAGCGAGGGTGCCTACAATGAGCAGTTCTTC
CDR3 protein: CSATSEGAYNEQFF

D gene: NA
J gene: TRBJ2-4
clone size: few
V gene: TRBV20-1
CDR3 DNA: TGCAGTGCTAGAGATATTGAGGGGGGGACCAAAAACATTCAGTACTTC
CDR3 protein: CSARDIEGGTKNIQYF

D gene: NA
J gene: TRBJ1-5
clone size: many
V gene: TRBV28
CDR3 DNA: TGTGCCAGCAGTTTCGACACTTATCAGCCCCAGCATTTT
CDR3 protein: CASSFDTYQPQHF

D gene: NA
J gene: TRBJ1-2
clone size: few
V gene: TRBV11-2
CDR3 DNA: TGTGCCAGCAGCCGAACGGGGGCGCCGGACTATGGCTACACCTTC
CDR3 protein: CASSRTGAPDYGYTF

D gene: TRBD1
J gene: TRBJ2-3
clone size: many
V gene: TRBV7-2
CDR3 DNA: TGTGCCAGCAGCCTAAACAGGGGGCAGATCACAGATACGCAGTATTTT
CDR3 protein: CASSLNRGQITDTQYF

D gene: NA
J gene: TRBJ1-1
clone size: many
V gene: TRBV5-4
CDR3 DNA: TGTGCCAGCAGCTCATCCGGCACTGAAGCTTTCTTT
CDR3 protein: CASSSSGTEAFF

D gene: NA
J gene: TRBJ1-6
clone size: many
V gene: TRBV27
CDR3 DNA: TGTGCCAGCGTAAAGTTCGGGGATTCACCCCTCCACTTT
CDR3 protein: CASVKFGDSPLHF

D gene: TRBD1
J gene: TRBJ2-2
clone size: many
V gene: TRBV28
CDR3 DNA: TGTGCCAGCAGTTGGTGGACAGGCCTCAAAGGTGGGGAGCTGTTTTTT
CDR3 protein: CASSWWTGLKGGELFF

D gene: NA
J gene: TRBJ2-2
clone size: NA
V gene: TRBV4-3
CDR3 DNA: TGCGCCAGCAGCCAAGGGGGACCGGACACCGGGGAGCTGTTTTTT
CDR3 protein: CASSQGGPDTGELFF

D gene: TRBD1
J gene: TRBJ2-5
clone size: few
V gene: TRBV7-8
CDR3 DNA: TGTGCCAGCAGCCCCGGGACAGTAAGGGGGGAGACCCAGTACTTC
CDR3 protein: CASSPGTVRGETQYF

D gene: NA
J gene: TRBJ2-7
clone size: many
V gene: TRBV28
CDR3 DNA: TGTGCCAGCAGCTTAGCTGGAGTCTACGAGCAGTACTTC
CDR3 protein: CASSLAGVYEQYF

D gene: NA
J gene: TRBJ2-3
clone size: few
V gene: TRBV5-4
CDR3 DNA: TGTGCCAGCAGCCTCCCGGGTGGGGGCAGTACAGATACGCAGTATTTT
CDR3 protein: CASSLPGGGSTDTQYF

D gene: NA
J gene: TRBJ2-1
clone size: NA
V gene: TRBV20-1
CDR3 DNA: TGCAGTGCTTGGGATTCGATTGAGCAGTTCTTC
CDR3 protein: CSAWDSIEQFF

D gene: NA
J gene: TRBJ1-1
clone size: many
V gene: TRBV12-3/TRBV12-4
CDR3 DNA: TGTGCCAGCAGTCGACAGAGTGAAGCTTTCTTT
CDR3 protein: CASSRQSEAFF

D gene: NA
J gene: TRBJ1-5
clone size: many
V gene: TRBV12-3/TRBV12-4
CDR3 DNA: TGTGCCAGCAGTGACCAAAGGGATCAGCCCCAGCATTTT
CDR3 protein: CASSDQRDQPQHF